This T cell receptor (beta chain) was obtained from a study of T cells after yellow fever vaccination. As for the study in general: Fractions with few cells were prepared using SMART-Seq v4 Ultra Low Input. Study-wide findings and caveats: In post-booster samples, most primary-vaccination clones reappeared (approximately 96% CD4, over 70% CD8). Repertoires obtained by FACS sorting could include abundant clonotypes that entered as contaminants from the bulk population.

TCRdb analysed the 5' RACE reads with MiXCR anew, one entry per CDR3 protein. Among around 46,000 distinct CDR3 sequences listed, about 7.4% were seen once. The CDR3 covers 15 residues. From germline, CDR1 is MNHEY and CDR2 SVGAGI. V was clipped by 8 bases and J by 4 bases, with 20 bases between them. This clonotype showed up many times. The antigen remains undetermined. The receptor was isolated from a man aged 18 to 29 who received the YFV17D yellow fever vaccine. Source: CD8+ T cells sorted from PBMCs, taken more than 14 days after the first yellow fever vaccination. The chain combines TRBV6-5 with TRBJ1-1; no firm D call. CDR3 region: CASPGEGVKSTEAFF. The CDR3 region has the DNA TGTGCCAGCCCAGGAGAGGGAGTGAAATCCACTGAAGCTTTCTTT.